One sample yielded the 27 T cell receptor beta chains listed below, sequenced in a study of blood T cell repertoires in COVID-19. The repertoire was sequenced with immunoSEQ multiplex PCR; TCRdb's copy has only in-frame clones and lacks some. The table lists roughly 180,000 clones, approximately 85% of them singletons, with about 9.6% in the top ten. The specimen sequenced was PBMCs or T cells enriched from blood (not recorded which). The receptors shown here come from a woman aged 30 to 39 who had recovered from COVID-19.

This clone was seen just once. The chain recombines TRBV24-1 with TRBJ1-2; possible D gene TRBD1, 6 bases. CDR1 and CDR2 (germline): KGHDR, SFDVKD. CDR3 length: 14 residues. The germline V and J ends were trimmed by 9 bases and 4 bases, with 17 bases remaining between them. The CDR3 reads CATLGGQGFYGYTF. Written as DNA, the CDR3 is TGTGCCACCCTAGGGGGACAAGGTTTCTATGGCTACACCTTC.

The chain is built from TRBV18 and TRBJ2-7, with 9 bases matching TRBD2. Germline V gene data show CDR1 as KGHSH and CDR2 as LQKENI. With 2 bases clipped from V and 2 bases from J, the junction kept 10 bases outside the gene matches. This CDR3 contains 17 residues. Written as DNA, the CDR3 is TGTGCCAGCTCACCATCGTCATCGGCTAGCGGGACCTACGAGCAGTACTTC. This gives the protein CASSPSSSASGTYEQYF. Together with reference TRBV18 and TRBJ2-7, the CDR3 gives the full variable domain: NAGVMQNPRHLVRRRGQEARLRCSPMKGHSHVYWYRQLPEEGLKFMVYLQKENIIDESGMPKERFSAEFPKEGPSILRIQQVVRGDSAAYFCASSPSSSASGTYEQYFGPGTRLTVT.

Concerning this clone: One junction end does not reproduce the germline sequence, and a read error may be involved. V usage is TRBV7-9 and J usage is TRBJ2-5, with 10 bases matching TRBD2. This CDR3 has 17 amino acids. The germline CDR1 and CDR2 sequences are SEHNR and FQNEAQ (reference sequence). CDR3 sequence: CASSRAGGLADQEAQYF. The CDR3 region has the DNA TGTGCCAGCAGCCGAGCGGGAGGACTAGCGGATCAAGAGGCCCAGTACTTC.

The chain joins TRBV19 to TRBJ2-1; 8 bases are a match to TRBD2. In germline, CDR1 is LNHDA, CDR2 SQIVND (reference sequence). Trimming took 7 bases from V and 3 from J; bases not matched to a gene: 8. This CDR3 has 15 residues. CDR3 coding DNA: TGTGCCAGTAAGCTAGCGGGCTCGGTCTACAATGAGCAGTTCTTC. Translating gives CASKLAGSVYNEQFF.

In its sample, this clone was seen once. The CDR3 region has the DNA TGTGCCAGCAGCCAAGAAGTTAGCTCCTATAATTCACCCCTCCACTTT. As protein: CASSQEVSSYNSPLHF. The rearrangement uses TRBV4-2 and TRBJ1-6, with D unclear. V lost 0 bases and J lost 0, with 6 bases in between. Germline values: CDR1 LGHNA, CDR2 YNFKEQ. The CDR3 has 16 residues.

This rearrangement joins TRBV5-4 to TRBJ2-7, with 7 bases that match TRBD1. After removal of 4 bases from V and 1 base from J, the junction contained 8 bases not matched to a gene. The CDR3 runs to 15 residues. Germline CDR1 reads SGHNT; CDR2 reads YYREEE (reference sequence). CDR3 sequence reads: CASSDTGAGSYEQYF. The CDR3 DNA is TGTGCCAGCAGCGATACAGGGGCCGGATCCTACGAGCAGTACTTC.

The chain is built from TRBV6-5 and TRBJ2-2; 9 bases agree with TRBD2. The trim removed 3 bases at V and 3 bases at J, leaving 5 bases unmatched. The CDR3 sequence is 16 residues long. In germline, CDR1 is MNHEY, CDR2 SVGAGI. As DNA, the CDR3 is TGTGCCAGCAGTTATAGGCGGGAGGGCCACACCGGGGAGCTGTTTTTT. Translated, it gives CASSYRREGHTGELFF.

Here the CDR3 DNA reads TGTGCCACCAGTGCTCCGTGGGAGAACTATGGCTACACCTTC. Amino acid sequence: CATSAPWENYGYTF. V gene TRBV24-1 combines with J gene TRBJ1-2; D uncertain. With 5 bases removed from V and 2 bases from J, the gap between germline ends came to 11 bases. This CDR3 spans 14 amino acids. Germline V lookup: CDR1 KGHDR, CDR2 SFDVKD.

This clone showed up just a few times. In nucleotides, the CDR3 is TGCGCCAGCAGCTTTGATGGGGAGGTCACAGATACGCAGTATTTT. Protein product: CASSFDGEVTDTQYF. This chain joins TRBV5-1 and TRBJ2-3, with D possibly matching TRBD2 (6 bases). Germline V gene sequence: CDR1 SGHRS, CDR2 YFSETQ. Trimming pared 2 bases from V and 2 bases from J, leaving 12 bases between. The CDR3 has 15 amino acids. Full variable domain (rest looked up from reference TRBV5-1 and TRBJ2-3): KAGVTQTPRYLIKTRGQQVTLSCSPISGHRSVSWYQQTPGQGLQFLFEYFSETQRNKGNFPGRFSGRQFSNSRSEMNVSTLELGDSALYLCASSFDGEVTDTQYFGPGTRLTVL.

V and J are TRBV5-6 and TRBJ2-7; 7 bases line up with TRBD1. Germline CDR1 reads SGHDT; CDR2 reads YYEEEE. CDR3 size: 15 residues. The junction had 10 bases not matched to a gene; V was cut back by 4 bases and J by 3 bases. Written as DNA, the CDR3 is TGTGCCAGCAGCCCCACATATTCAGGGGGCTACGAGCAGTACTTC. As protein: CASSPTYSGGYEQYF.

This clone was seen just once. J is TRBJ1-6 and V is TRBV28; 8 nucleotides align to TRBD1. The CDR3 runs 15 residues. J lost 9 bases, V lost 7 bases, and 11 bases had no gene match. The germline CDR1 and CDR2 sequences are MDHEN and SYDVKM. The CDR3 bases are TGTGCCAGCACCATGACAGGGGTGAGGTTTTCACCCCTCCACTTT. Protein: CASTMTGVRFSPLHF.

The genes are TRBV5-1 and TRBJ1-1, with D unclear. The germline V gene has CDR1 SGHRS and CDR2 YFSETQ. With 0 bases removed from V and 1 base from J, the gap between germline ends came to 7 bases. The CDR3 consists of 14 residues. The CDR3 DNA reads TGCGCCAGCAGCTTGGTCTTGAGGAACACTGAAGCTTTCTTT. This sequence encodes CASSLVLRNTEAFF. Based on the CDR3 plus reference TRBV5-1 and TRBJ1-1, the full variable domain is KAGVTQTPRYLIKTRGQQVTLSCSPISGHRSVSWYQQTPGQGLQFLFEYFSETQRNKGNFPGRFSGRQFSNSRSEMNVSTLELGDSALYLCASSLVLRNTEAFFGQGTRLTVV.

The sample holds one count of this clone. V and J are TRBV5-8 and TRBJ2-1; 8 bases line up with TRBD2. J was trimmed by 9 bases and V by 4 bases; bases with no gene match: 18. The CDR3 consists of 17 residues. Germline values: CDR1 SGHTS, CDR2 YDEGEE. CDR3 nucleotides: TGTGCCAGCAGCCTTGGCTCTTCGAGCGGGAGCTTGGGTGAGCAGTTCTTC. It encodes CASSLGSSSGSLGEQFF.

The rearrangement links TRBV5-6 to TRBJ1-2; no clear D gene. Germline V gives CDR1 SGHDT, CDR2 YYEEEE. The CDR3 is 15 residues long. V was shortened by 1 base and J by 2 bases, with 12 bases between the two germline ends. CDR3: CASSLFTNRNYGYTF. The DNA of the CDR3 is TGTGCCAGCAGCTTGTTCACAAACCGAAACTATGGCTACACCTTC.

The chain couples TRBV27 to TRBJ1-1; tentatively, D is TRBD1 (5 bases). The CDR3 sequence is 14 residues long. V was pared by 1 base and J by 9 bases, with 15 bases between. CDR1 is MNHEY and CDR2 is SMNVEV in the germline V gene (reference sequence). The CDR3 nucleotides read TGTGCCAGCAGTTTATTGGGGGGAAGGGACCAAGCTTTCTTT. It translates to CASSLLGGRDQAFF.

The chain is built from TRBV4-1 and TRBJ2-7, with 13 bases identical to TRBD2. V gave up 4 bases and J gave up 3 bases; unmatched junction bases: 6. Germline lookup yields CDR1 MGHRA and CDR2 YSYEKL. CDR3 length equals 16 residues. Here the CDR3 DNA reads TGCGCCAGCAGCCCACCGGGACTAGCGGGATTCTACGAGCAGTACTTC. It encodes CASSPPGLAGFYEQYF.

The chain couples TRBV28 to TRBJ2-5, with TRBD2 matching over 14 bases. CDR1 MDHEN and CDR2 SYDVKM come from the germline V gene. V gave up 5 bases and J gave up 1 base; unmatched junction bases: 9. This CDR3 spans 18 amino acids. The CDR3 DNA reads as TGTGCCAGCAGTCCGGGACTAGCGGGAGACGGTCCCCAAGAGACCCAGTACTTC. This sequence encodes CASSPGLAGDGPQETQYF.

This clone has only one observation. The chain joins TRBV28 to TRBJ1-6, with TRBD1 as a possible D gene (5 bases). V was clipped by 3 bases and J by 10 bases, with 16 bases between them. Germline loops: CDR1 MDHEN, CDR2 SYDVKM. The CDR3 totals 15 residues. For the CDR3, the DNA is TGTGCCAGCAGTTTGTGGGGGGAGAGTAGCTCACCCCTCCACTTT. It codes for CASSLWGESSSPLHF. Using reference TRBV28 and TRBJ1-6 for the parts outside the CDR3, the full variable domain is DVKVTQSSRYLVKRTGEKVFLECVQDMDHENMFWYRQDPGLGLRLIYFSYDVKMKEKGDIPEGYSVSREKKERFSLILESASTNQTSMYLCASSLWGESSSPLHFGNGTRLTVT.

This chain joins TRBV20-1 and TRBJ2-7; TRBD2 aligns across 10 bases. Trimming removed 3 bases from V and 2 bases from J; junction bases left unmatched: 10. Per the germline V gene, CDR1 is DFQATT and CDR2 is SNEGSKA (reference sequence). The CDR3 runs 16 residues. The CDR3 spells CSASRPLAGDTYEQYF. The CDR3 nucleotides are TGCAGTGCTAGTAGGCCTCTAGCGGGAGATACCTACGAGCAGTACTTC.

The gene calls are TRBV6-5 and TRBJ2-5, with 7 bases identical to TRBD1. Per germline, CDR1 MNHEY and CDR2 SVGAGI. V lost 0 bases, J lost 5 bases, and 3 bases stayed unmatched. This CDR3 spans 14 amino acids. CDR3 nucleotides: TGTGCCAGCAGTTACTCAACAGGGGTGGAGACCCAGTACTTC. It translates to CASSYSTGVETQYF.

The chain joins TRBV24-1 to TRBJ1-2; no clear D. Deletions cut 7 bases from V and 4 bases from J, with 6 bases between. Germline values: CDR1 KGHDR, CDR2 SFDVKD. The CDR3 has 11 residues. The chain's CDR3 is CATSPGYGYTF. The CDR3 bases are TGTGCCACCAGCCCGGGCTATGGCTACACCTTC.

The rearrangement joins TRBV24-1 to TRBJ2-1; 9 nucleotides align to TRBD2. Germline V CDR1 and CDR2: KGHDR, SFDVKD. The CDR3 totals 15 residues. With 6 bases clipped from V and 5 bases from J, the junction kept 7 bases outside the gene matches. The CDR3, as DNA: TGTGCCACCAGTTTTTCGACTAGCGGTAACAATGAGCAGTTCTTC. Translation gives CATSFSTSGNNEQFF.

This clone was observed a handful of times. The J gene is TRBJ1-2, the V gene TRBV28; D not certain. CDR1 is MDHEN, CDR2 SYDVKM, per germline. The CDR3 sequence is 13 residues long. The germline V and J ends were trimmed by 3 bases and 3 bases, with 8 bases remaining between them. Here the CDR3 reads CASSLVSDYGYTF. The CDR3 bases are TGTGCCAGCAGTTTGGTGTCGGACTATGGCTACACCTTC.

This clone has just one count. The V and J genes are TRBV27 and TRBJ2-2; 9 bases align to TRBD2. The CDR3 runs to 16 residues. V dropped 2 bases and J dropped 4; count of bases not matched to a gene: 5. Germline lookup yields CDR1 MNHEY and CDR2 SMNVEV (reference sequence). The CDR3 DNA reads as TGTGCCAGCAGTTTACGGGGGACTAGCAGCACCGGGGAGCTGTTTTTT. Amino acid sequence: CASSLRGTSSTGELFF.

V and J are TRBV28 and TRBJ2-1; tentative D call: TRBD1 (5 bases). Germline CDR1 and CDR2: MDHEN and SYDVKM. V lost 5 bases to trimming and J lost 3 bases, with 11 bases between them. This CDR3 has 14 residues. The CDR3: CASSPTVIYNEQFF. The CDR3 DNA reads TGTGCCAGCAGTCCGACAGTAATCTACAATGAGCAGTTCTTC. The full variable domain, completed using reference TRBV28 and TRBJ2-1, is DVKVTQSSRYLVKRTGEKVFLECVQDMDHENMFWYRQDPGLGLRLIYFSYDVKMKEKGDIPEGYSVSREKKERFSLILESASTNQTSMYLCASSPTVIYNEQFFGPGTRLTVL.

The chain couples TRBV9 to TRBJ2-5; 12 nucleotides agree with TRBD1. J gave up 2 bases and V 0 bases, and 11 bases lay outside the gene matches. Germline V gene lookup returns CDR1 SGDLS and CDR2 YYNGEE. This CDR3 comprises 19 residues. DNA for the CDR3: TGTGCCAGCAGCGTAGGGGACAGGGGGCTGGCGGGAGTACAAGAGACCCAGTACTTC. It codes for CASSVGDRGLAGVQETQYF.

The gene calls are TRBV10-3 and TRBJ2-1; possibly TRBD2 for D (5 bases). CDR3 length: 13 residues. V was pared by 3 bases and J by 3 bases, with 6 bases between. Germline V gives CDR1 ENHRY, CDR2 SYGVKD. In nucleotides, the CDR3 is TGTGCCATCAGTGACGGGGACTACAATGAGCAGTTCTTC. Its protein is CAISDGDYNEQFF.